One sample yielded the 23 T cell receptor beta chains listed below, sequenced in a study of spatial heterogeneity in lung cancer (dated by TCRdb to between 2019 and 2020). The library was prepared using 5' RACE. The sequencer listed for this sample is NextSeq 500. TCRdb itself trimmed the public reads at Q25 with fastp, ran MiXCR and retained productive beta chains. CDR3 protein sequences are deduplicated, and each keeps its most common genes and DNA. Recorded for this sample are 40,000 or so distinct CDR3 sequences; around 7.5% of them occurred a single time. The ten top clones hold 25% to 30% of the sample. The time point label on this specimen signifies: sample taken at primary tumor resection. Without any cell sorting, TCR sequencing was performed on whole RNA extracted either from tumor and nontumor lung tissue or from cryopreserved PBMC samples. The source material was PBMCs, sampled at surgery. These TCRs come from a male donor with early-stage non-small cell lung cancer.

This clonotype was counted at least ten times. The V gene is TRBV7-9, the J gene TRBJ2-2; possibly TRBD2 for D (6 bases). In germline, CDR1 is SEHNR, CDR2 FQNEAQ (reference sequence). The CDR3 is 17 residues long. Trimming left V 5 bases short and J 1 base short, with 17 bases between. In nucleotides, the CDR3 is TGTGCCAGCAGCCCGGGCGTCGGGACTGTGAACACCGGGGAGCTGTTTTTT. Translating it yields CASSPGVGTVNTGELFF.

This clonotype has a count of ten or more. This chain uses TRBV24-1 with TRBJ2-2; the D is unclear. This CDR3 contains 14 residues. Between the trimmed V and J ends, which lost 9 bases and 1 base, there was a span of 11 bases. CDR1 is KGHDR, CDR2 SFDVKD, per germline. The CDR3 nucleotides read TGTGCCACCTTAGGCCATGGGAACACCGGGGAGCTGTTTTTT. This codes for CATLGHGNTGELFF.

In this sample, this clonotype turned up many times. The gene calls are TRBV4-2 and TRBJ2-2; D is perhaps TRBD2 (5 bases). There are 15 residues in the CDR3. CDR1 LGHNA and CDR2 YNFKEQ come from the germline V gene. V lost 0 bases to trimming and J lost 4 bases, with 9 bases between them. The CDR3 sequence is CASSQDPEGTGELFF. In DNA, the CDR3 is TGTGCCAGCAGCCAAGATCCTGAGGGCACCGGGGAGCTGTTTTTT.

This clonotype was picked up many times. The chain has TRBV5-1 and TRBJ1-1; D gene ambiguous. In germline, CDR1 is SGHRS, CDR2 YFSETQ. The ends were cut back, 0 bases at V and 5 bases at J, with 11 bases in the middle. CDR3 length equals 14 residues. The CDR3 spells CASSLEGTGTEAFF. The DNA of the CDR3 is TGCGCCAGCAGCTTGGAGGGAACGGGGACTGAAGCTTTCTTT.

The V call is TRBV12-3 or TRBV12-4, the J call TRBJ1-1; D unclear. This CDR3 has 12 residues. V gave up 5 bases and J gave up 1 base, with 5 bases separating them. CDR3 DNA: TGTGCCAGCAGTCGTGGGAACACTGAAGCTTTCTTT. Protein product: CASSRGNTEAFF.

Only a few counts were recorded for this clonotype. This sequence joins TRBV6-5 and TRBJ2-5, with TRBD1 matching 7 bases. The CDR3 spans 14 residues. Germline values: CDR1 MNHEY, CDR2 SVGAGI. The V and J ends lost 4 bases and 5 bases, in that order; junction bases with no gene match: 7. The CDR3 region has the DNA TGTGCCAGCAGTTCAAACAGGGGCCGGGAGACCCAGTACTTC. Translating it yields CASSSNRGRETQYF.

This clonotype was found many times. This chain links TRBV3-1 with TRBJ2-1, with 12 bases lining up with TRBD2. The ends lost 6 bases at V and 8 bases at J; junction bases unmatched: 8. The V gene's germline CDR1 is LGHDT and CDR2 YNNKEL (reference sequence). This CDR3 contains 15 residues. The chain's CDR3 is CASRPGLAGADEQFF. As DNA, the CDR3 is TGTGCCAGCAGGCCGGGACTAGCGGGCGCGGATGAGCAGTTCTTC.

V gene TRBV5-4 combines with J gene TRBJ2-7; D not resolved. The length of the CDR3 is 14 residues. CDR1 and CDR2 (germline): SGHNT, YYREEE (reference sequence). The V end lost 0 bases, the J end lost 1 base, and 8 bases lay between the germline ends. As DNA, the CDR3 is TGTGCCAGCAGCTTGGCGGCGTTATCCTACGAGCAGTACTTC. It codes for CASSLAALSYEQYF.

There are a few counts of this clonotype. This chain links TRBV27 with TRBJ2-1, with D uncertain. CDR1 is MNHEY, CDR2 SMNVEV, per germline (reference sequence). The V end lost 5 bases, the J end lost 10 bases, and 12 bases lay between the germline ends. The CDR3 has 12 amino acids. The CDR3 sequence: CASSGPLREQFF. The CDR3 DNA follows: TGTGCCAGCAGTGGGCCCCTCAGGGAGCAGTTCTTC.

This clonotype was found many times. The CDR3 sequence: CASSSRRASDEQYF. The CDR3 coding sequence is TGTGCCAGCAGCTCAAGACGGGCCAGCGACGAGCAGTACTTC. The rearrangement joins TRBV7-6 to TRBJ2-7; D not resolved. The CDR3 totals 14 residues. CDR1 and CDR2 from the germline V gene are SGHVS and FNYEAQ. V was shortened by 4 bases and J by 5 bases, with 15 bases between the two germline ends.

This clonotype was seen many times. The chain combines TRBV10-3 with TRBJ1-1, with D maybe TRBD1 (6 bases). The germline gives CDR1 ENHRY, CDR2 SYGVKD. The CDR3 is 13 amino acids. With 3 bases removed from V and 5 bases from J, the gap between germline ends came to 10 bases. DNA of the CDR3: TGTGCCATCAGTGAAGGGGGTCGGACTGAAGCTTTCTTT. This translates into CAISEGGRTEAFF.

This clonotype showed up many times. The V call is TRBV15, the J call TRBJ2-4; 15 positions match TRBD2. Unmatched junction bases numbered 12, after V lost 0 bases and J lost 3 bases. Germline CDR1 LNHNV, CDR2 YYDKDF (reference sequence). CDR3 length: 21 amino acids. The CDR3 loop reads CATSRDSPFGLAGGIKNIQYF. The CDR3 DNA sequence: TGTGCCACCAGCAGAGATTCACCCTTCGGACTAGCGGGAGGGATCAAAAACATTCAGTACTTC.

Note on this clonotype: A much larger clone lies a single base off, so this may be a read error. The rearrangement joins TRBV4-3 to TRBJ2-3; 10 bases align to TRBD2. The germline CDR1 and CDR2 sequences are LGHNA and YSLEER. This CDR3 comprises 16 residues. Written as DNA, the CDR3 is TGCGCCAACAGCCAAGGCACTAGCGGGATTACCGATACGCAGTATTTT. Amino acid sequence: CANSQGTSGITDTQYF.

This clonotype was observed at least ten times. The genes are TRBV12-5 and TRBJ2-6; unclear D gene. This CDR3 is 11 amino acids long. The germline V gene has CDR1 LGHNT and CDR2 FRNRAP. Trimming took off 1 base at V and 14 bases at J, with 6 bases between the two ends. CDR3 sequence: CASGLEALLTF. In nucleotides, the CDR3 is TGTGCTAGTGGTTTGGAGGCTCTCCTGACTTTC.

This clonotype showed up just a few times. The V and J genes are TRBV6-6 and TRBJ2-1; TRBD2 aligns across 11 bases. V lost 9 bases, J lost 7 bases, and 14 bases stayed unmatched. This CDR3 has 16 residues. Germline CDR1 is MNHNY and CDR2 is SVGAGI (reference sequence). The CDR3, as DNA: TGTGCCAGTACTTTCACCGGGACTAGCGGTGTAAATGAGCAGTTCTTC. This gives the protein CASTFTGTSGVNEQFF.

The CDR3 spells CASGVQMNTEAFF. CDR3 DNA sequence: TGTGCTAGTGGTGTGCAGATGAACACTGAAGCTTTCTTT. The rearrangement links TRBV12-5 to TRBJ1-1, with D unclear. The germline V and J ends were trimmed by 5 bases and 0 bases, with 7 bases remaining between them. CDR1 is LGHNT and CDR2 is FRNRAP in the germline V gene. The CDR3 is made up of 13 amino acids.

The sample holds many counts of this clonotype. V gene TRBV7-2 combines with J gene TRBJ2-3; 14 nucleotides line up with TRBD2. Germline V gives CDR1 SGHTA, CDR2 FQGNSA. The CDR3 is made up of 15 amino acids. V shed 5 bases, J shed 4 bases, and the junction held 2 bases outside the gene matches. The CDR3 DNA reads as TGTGCCAGCAGCCCGGGACTAGCGGGGGCAGATACGCAGTATTTT. As protein: CASSPGLAGADTQYF.

There are many counts of this clonotype. The CDR3 DNA sequence: TGCAGTGCCCGGACAGGGGCCGTTGGCACAGATACGCAGTATTTT. Its translation: CSARTGAVGTDTQYF. The J gene is TRBJ2-3, the V gene TRBV20-1; 9 nucleotides match TRBD1. J was trimmed by 1 base and V by 6 bases; bases with no gene match: 8. This CDR3 is built from 15 residues. Germline CDR1 and CDR2: DFQATT and SNEGSKA (reference sequence).

The sample holds many counts of this clonotype. The chain uses TRBV6-4 and TRBJ2-7, with 11 bases that match TRBD2. The junction had 4 bases not matched to a gene; V was cut back by 2 bases and J by 7 bases. The germline V gene has CDR1 MRHNA and CDR2 SNTAGT. The CDR3 sequence is 14 residues long. The CDR3, as DNA: TGTGCCAGCAGTGACGGGCTAGCGGGAGGTGAGCAGTACGTC. Its translation: CASSDGLAGGEQYV.

This clonotype was counted between two and nine times. The J gene is TRBJ1-6, the V gene TRBV7-9, with TRBD1 matching over 9 bases. The CDR3 extends over 16 amino acids. Germline-derived CDR1 and CDR2 are SEHNR and FQNEAQ (reference sequence). J lost 7 bases, V lost 5 bases, and 9 bases had no gene match. The CDR3 loop is CASSITGGVPNSPLHF. For the CDR3, the DNA is TGTGCCAGCAGCATAACAGGGGGCGTACCAAATTCACCCCTCCACTTT.

This sequence joins TRBV19 and TRBJ1-5; 10 bases map to TRBD1. Germline V gene lookup returns CDR1 LNHDA and CDR2 SQIVND (reference sequence). The CDR3 runs to 20 residues. CDR3 sequence (DNA): TGTGTGCCAGGGGTAGACCGGGACAGGGGACTCCCTTATAGCAATCAGCCCCAGCATTTT. Translated: CVPGVDRDRGLPYSNQPQHF.

This clonotype has just a few counts. The rearrangement joins TRBV6-6 to TRBJ2-1, with TRBD1 matching over 9 bases. Unmatched junction bases numbered 4, after V lost 4 bases and J lost 0 bases. CDR1 MNHNY and CDR2 SVGAGI come from the germline V gene (reference sequence). This CDR3 contains 16 residues. CDR3 nucleotide sequence: TGTGCCAGCAGTTCCGGGACAGGGATCTCCTACAATGAGCAGTTCTTC. Translating it yields CASSSGTGISYNEQFF.

This clonotype has at least ten counts. This sequence joins TRBV4-2 and TRBJ2-7; D perhaps matches TRBD1 (6 bases). Germline CDR1 and CDR2: LGHNA and YNFKEQ. This CDR3 comprises 16 residues. V was shortened by 4 bases and J by 2 bases, with 18 bases between the two germline ends. CDR3 DNA sequence: TGTGCCAGCAGCCGATCCCCCAGGGGCGCAACCTACGAGCAGTACTTC. Its translation is CASSRSPRGATYEQYF.